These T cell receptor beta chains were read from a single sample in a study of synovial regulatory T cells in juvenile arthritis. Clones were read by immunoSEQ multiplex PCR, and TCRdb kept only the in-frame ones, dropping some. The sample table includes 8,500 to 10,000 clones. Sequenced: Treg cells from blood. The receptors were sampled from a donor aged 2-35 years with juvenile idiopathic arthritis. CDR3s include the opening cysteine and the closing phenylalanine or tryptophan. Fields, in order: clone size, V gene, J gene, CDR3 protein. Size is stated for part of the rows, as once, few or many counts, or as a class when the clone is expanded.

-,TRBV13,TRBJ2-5,CASSLRTSWAGETQYF
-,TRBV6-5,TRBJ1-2,CASSYGREGYGYTF
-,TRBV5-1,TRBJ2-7,CASSYRLAGERIAYEQYF
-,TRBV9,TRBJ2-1,CASSVGGHDNEQFF
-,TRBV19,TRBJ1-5,CASSIDPTGVSNQPQHF
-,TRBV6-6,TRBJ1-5,CASSTHADQPQHF
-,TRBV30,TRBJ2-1,CAWSVRDYNEQFF
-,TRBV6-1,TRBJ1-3,CASSEMTGGRYTIYF
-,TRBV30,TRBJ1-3,CAWSYDAGNTIYF
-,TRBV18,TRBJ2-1,CASLGGTGEEQFF
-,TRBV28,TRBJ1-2,CASSHGTGANYGYTF
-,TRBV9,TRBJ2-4,CASSAGGGAKNIQYF
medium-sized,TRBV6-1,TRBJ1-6,CASSEESVGSPLHF
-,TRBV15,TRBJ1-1,CATSRDGDDTEAFF
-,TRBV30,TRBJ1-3,CAWTLLGDGNTIYF
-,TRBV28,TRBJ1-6,CASSLGAYNSPLHF
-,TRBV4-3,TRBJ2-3,CASSQAPRTEPWSDTQYF
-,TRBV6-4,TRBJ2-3,CASRPRGGATDTQYF
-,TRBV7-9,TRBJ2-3,CAIRGPWSTDTQYF
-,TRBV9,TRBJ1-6,CATGGPYSPLHF
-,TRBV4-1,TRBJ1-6,CASRRQGPYNSPLHF
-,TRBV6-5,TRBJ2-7,CASSYGGGGYEQYF
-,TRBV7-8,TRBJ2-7,CASTYGGLTSYEQYF
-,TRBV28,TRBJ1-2,CASSLGQAYGYTF
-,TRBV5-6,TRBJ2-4,CASSPGTTNIQYF
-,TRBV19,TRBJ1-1,CASSLQTGYTEAFF
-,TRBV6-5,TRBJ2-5,CASSYSSRPVPETQYF
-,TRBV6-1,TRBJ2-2,CASSAIPGPTGELFF
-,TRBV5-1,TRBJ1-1,CASSFGGLDTEAFF
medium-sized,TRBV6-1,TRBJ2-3,CASRRDLDTQYF
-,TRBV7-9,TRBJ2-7,CASHRGGYEQYF
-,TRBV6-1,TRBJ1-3,CASSLDGASGNTIYF
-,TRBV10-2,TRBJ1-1,CATRVRGGRGGTEAFF
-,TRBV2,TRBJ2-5,CASSATDRYEQYF
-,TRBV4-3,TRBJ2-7,CASSQEQGLRAEQYF
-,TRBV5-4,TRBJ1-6,CASSPGQGAMNSPLHF
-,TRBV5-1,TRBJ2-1,CASSLGTGGPYNEQFF
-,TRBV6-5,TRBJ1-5,CASSYGQGSNQPQHF
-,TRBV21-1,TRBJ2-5,CASSKGNSQETQYF
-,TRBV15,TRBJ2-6,CATSKRWGAGANVLTF
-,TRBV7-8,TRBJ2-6,CASSLSGDGANVLTF
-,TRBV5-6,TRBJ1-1,CASSLRTTGGVDTEAFF
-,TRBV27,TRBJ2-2,CASREGYANTGELFF
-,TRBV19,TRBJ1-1,CASSRGGTANTEAFF
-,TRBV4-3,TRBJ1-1,CASSRRRGGTEAFF
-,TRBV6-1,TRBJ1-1,CASSEFSLIEAFF
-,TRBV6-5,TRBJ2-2,CAAGGRAAGELFF
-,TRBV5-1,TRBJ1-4,CASSLRMDEKLFF
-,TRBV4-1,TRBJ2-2,CASSQDRLGELFF
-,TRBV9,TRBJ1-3,CASSPGQGNLAGNTIYF
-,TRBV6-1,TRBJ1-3,CATTPDRLTIYF
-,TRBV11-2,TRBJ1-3,CASSFSPVGNTIYF
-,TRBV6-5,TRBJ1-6,CASSYGRDSPLHF